This T cell receptor beta chain was sequenced during a study of T cells in Graves' hyperthyroidism and ophthalmopathy. Aged 18 to 65, the patients had hyperthyroidism that was newly diagnosed and had lasted under 2 months. Clinicians diagnosed patients from clinical symptoms, serum thyroxine and TRAb, thyroid ultrasound and orbital computed tomography. In regard to this clonotype: No antigen is known for it.

The CDR3 covers 16 residues. CDR1 is MGHDK and CDR2 is SYGVNS in the germline V gene. The V end was cut by 7 bases, the J end by 2 bases, with 17 bases between. Regarding the study as a whole: Ophthalmopathy and stable hyperthyroidism were told apart by a 13 V-J model. The majority of expanded thyroid clonotypes above 0.001 also appeared in blood.

Amplified TCR beta CDR3 regions derived from RNA transcripts. The HTBI primer set drove a first-round RT-PCR of the TCR CDR3. TCRdb called the multiplex PCR reads again in MiXCR, with one record for every CDR3 protein. The sample records under 700,000 distinct CDR3 sequences, approximately 44% being singletons. Sequenced material: peripheral blood or thyroid tissue (not recorded which). This receptor was obtained from a woman between 18 and 29 years old with Graves' hyperthyroidism. The chain is built from TRBV25-1 and TRBJ2-2, with D maybe TRBD2 (5 bases). DNA for the CDR3: TGTGCCAGCAAAGAAACCGGGAACACCAACACCGGGGAGCTGTTTTTT. Protein sequence: CASKETGNTNTGELFF.